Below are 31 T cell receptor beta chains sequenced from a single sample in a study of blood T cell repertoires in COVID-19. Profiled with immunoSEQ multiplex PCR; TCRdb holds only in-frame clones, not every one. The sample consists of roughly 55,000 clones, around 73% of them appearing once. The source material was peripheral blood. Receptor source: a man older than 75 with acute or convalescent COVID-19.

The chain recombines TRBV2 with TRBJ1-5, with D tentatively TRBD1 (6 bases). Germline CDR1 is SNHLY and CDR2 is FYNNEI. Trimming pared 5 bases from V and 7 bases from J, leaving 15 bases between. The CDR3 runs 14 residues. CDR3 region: CASSWTLTGQPQHF. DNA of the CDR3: TGTGCCAGCAGTTGGACCCTAACAGGGCAGCCCCAGCATTTT.

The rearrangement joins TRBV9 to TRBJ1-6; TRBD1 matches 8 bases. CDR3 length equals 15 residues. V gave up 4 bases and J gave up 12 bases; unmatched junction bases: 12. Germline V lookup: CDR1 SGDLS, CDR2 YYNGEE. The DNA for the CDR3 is TGTGCCAGCAGCCCCAGCGAAGGACAGGGTCTACCCCTCCACTTT. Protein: CASSPSEGQGLPLHF.

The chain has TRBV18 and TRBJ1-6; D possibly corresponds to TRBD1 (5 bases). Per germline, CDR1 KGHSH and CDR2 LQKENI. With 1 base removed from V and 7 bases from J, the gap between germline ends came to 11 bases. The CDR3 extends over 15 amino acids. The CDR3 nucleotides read TGTGCCAGCTCACCACAGCAGGGTCGGAATTCACCCCTCCACTTT. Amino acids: CASSPQQGRNSPLHF. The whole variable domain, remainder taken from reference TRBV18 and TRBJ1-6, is NAGVMQNPRHLVRRRGQEARLRCSPMKGHSHVYWYRQLPEEGLKFMVYLQKENIIDESGMPKERFSAEFPKEGPSILRIQQVVRGDSAAYFCASSPQQGRNSPLHFGNGTRLTVT.

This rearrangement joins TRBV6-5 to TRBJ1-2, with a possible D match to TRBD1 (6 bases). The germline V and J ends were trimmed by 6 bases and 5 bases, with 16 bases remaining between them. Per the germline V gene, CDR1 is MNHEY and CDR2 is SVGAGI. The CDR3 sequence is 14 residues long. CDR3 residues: CASRPPGGAYGYTF. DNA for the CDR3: TGTGCCAGCAGACCGCCGGGGGGCGCGTATGGCTACACCTTC.

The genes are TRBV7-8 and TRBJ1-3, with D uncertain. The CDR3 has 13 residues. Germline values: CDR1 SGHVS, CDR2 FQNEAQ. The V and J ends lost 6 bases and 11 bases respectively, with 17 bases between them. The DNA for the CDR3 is TGTGCCAGCAGTTCCCGAGAGGCCGGGGCCATATATTTT. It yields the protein CASSSREAGAIYF.

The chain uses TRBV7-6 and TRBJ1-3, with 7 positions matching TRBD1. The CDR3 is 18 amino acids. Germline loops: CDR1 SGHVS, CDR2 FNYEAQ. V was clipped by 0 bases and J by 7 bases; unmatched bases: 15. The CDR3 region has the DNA TGTGCCAGCAGCTTAGCGGGGAGACAGGGTATTGGAGTGAACACCATATATTTT. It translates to CASSLAGRQGIGVNTIYF.

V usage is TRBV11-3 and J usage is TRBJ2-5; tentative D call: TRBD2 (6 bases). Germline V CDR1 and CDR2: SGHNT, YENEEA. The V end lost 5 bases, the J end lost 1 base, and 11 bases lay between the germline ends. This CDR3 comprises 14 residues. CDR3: CASSVGLAQETQYF. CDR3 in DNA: TGTGCCAGCAGCGTGGGACTTGCCCAAGAGACCCAGTACTTC.

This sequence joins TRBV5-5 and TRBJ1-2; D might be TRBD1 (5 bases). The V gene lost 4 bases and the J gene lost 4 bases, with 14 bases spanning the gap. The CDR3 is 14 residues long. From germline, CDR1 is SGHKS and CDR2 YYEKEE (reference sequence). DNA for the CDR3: TGTGCCAGCAGCACCGAGCAGGGCAGCTATGGCTACACCTTC. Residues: CASSTEQGSYGYTF.

This chain's CDR3 is CASTGTNSNQPQHF. The CDR3 region has the DNA TGTGCCAGCACCGGAACTAATAGCAATCAGCCCCAGCATTTT. The rearrangement links TRBV2 to TRBJ1-5; no clear D. Trimming removed 7 bases from V and 0 bases from J, with 10 bases in between. The length of the CDR3 is 14 residues. Germline CDR1 SNHLY, CDR2 FYNNEI.

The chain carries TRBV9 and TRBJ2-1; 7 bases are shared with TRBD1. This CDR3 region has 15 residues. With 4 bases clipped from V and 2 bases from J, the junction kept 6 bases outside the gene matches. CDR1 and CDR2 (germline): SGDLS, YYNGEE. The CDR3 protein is CASSPATGTYNEQFF. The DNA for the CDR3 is TGTGCCAGCAGCCCGGCGACAGGGACCTACAATGAGCAGTTCTTC.

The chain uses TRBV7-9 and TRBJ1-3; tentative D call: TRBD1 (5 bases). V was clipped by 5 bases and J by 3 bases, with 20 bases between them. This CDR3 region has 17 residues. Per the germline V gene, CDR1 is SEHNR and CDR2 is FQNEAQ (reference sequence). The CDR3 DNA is TGTGCCAGCAGCGGCTGGGGCGGATTCGAATTTGGAAACACCATATATTTT. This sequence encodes CASSGWGGFEFGNTIYF.

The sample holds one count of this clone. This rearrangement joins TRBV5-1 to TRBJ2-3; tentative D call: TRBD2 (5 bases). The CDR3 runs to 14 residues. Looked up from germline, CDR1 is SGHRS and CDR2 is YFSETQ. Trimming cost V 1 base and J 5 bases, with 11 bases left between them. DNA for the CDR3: TGCGCCAGCAGCTTGTTCCGGGAAGGAGATACGCAGTATTTT. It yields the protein CASSLFREGDTQYF.

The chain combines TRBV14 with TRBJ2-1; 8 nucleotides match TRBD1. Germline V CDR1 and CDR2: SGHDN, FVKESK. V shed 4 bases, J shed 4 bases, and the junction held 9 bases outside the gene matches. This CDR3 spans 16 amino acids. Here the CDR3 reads CASSRSQGGPYNEQFF. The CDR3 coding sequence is TGTGCCAGCAGCCGGTCACAGGGGGGACCTTACAATGAGCAGTTCTTC. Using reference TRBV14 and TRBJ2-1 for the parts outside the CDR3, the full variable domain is EAGVTQFPSHSVIEKGQTVTLRCDPISGHDNLYWYRRVMGKEIKFLLHFVKESKQDESGMPNNRFLAERTGGTYSTLKVQPAELEDSGVYFCASSRSQGGPYNEQFFGPGTRLTVL.

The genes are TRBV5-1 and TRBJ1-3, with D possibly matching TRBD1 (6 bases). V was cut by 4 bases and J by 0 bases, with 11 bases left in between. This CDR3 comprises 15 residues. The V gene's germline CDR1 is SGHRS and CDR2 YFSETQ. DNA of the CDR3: TGCGCCAGCAGCGCCCAAGGGGGCTCTGGAAACACCATATATTTT. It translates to CASSAQGGSGNTIYF.

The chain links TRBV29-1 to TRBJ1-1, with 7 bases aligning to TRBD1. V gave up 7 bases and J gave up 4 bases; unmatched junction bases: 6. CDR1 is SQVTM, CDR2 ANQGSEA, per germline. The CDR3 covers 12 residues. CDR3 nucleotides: TGCAGCGCGGGACAGCAGACCACTGAAGCTTTCTTT. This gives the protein CSAGQQTTEAFF.

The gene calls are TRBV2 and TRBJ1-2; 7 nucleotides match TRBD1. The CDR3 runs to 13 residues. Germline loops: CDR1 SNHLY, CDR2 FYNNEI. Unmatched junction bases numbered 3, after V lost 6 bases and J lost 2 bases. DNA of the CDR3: TGTGCCAGCAGCGGACAGGAAAACTATGGCTACACCTTC. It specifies CASSGQENYGYTF.

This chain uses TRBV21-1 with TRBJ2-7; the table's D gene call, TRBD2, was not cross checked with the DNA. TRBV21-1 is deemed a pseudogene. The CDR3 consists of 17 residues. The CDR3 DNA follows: TGTGCCAGCAGCATCCTCCTCCGGGCGGGGAACTCCTACGAGCAGTACTTC. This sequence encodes CASSILLRAGNSYEQYF.

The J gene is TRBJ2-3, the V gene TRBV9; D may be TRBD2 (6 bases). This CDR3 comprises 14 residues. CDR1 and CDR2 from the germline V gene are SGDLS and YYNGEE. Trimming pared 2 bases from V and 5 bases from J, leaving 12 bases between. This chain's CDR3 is CASSVRTMVDTQYF. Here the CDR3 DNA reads TGTGCCAGCAGCGTTCGGACTATGGTAGATACGCAGTATTTT.

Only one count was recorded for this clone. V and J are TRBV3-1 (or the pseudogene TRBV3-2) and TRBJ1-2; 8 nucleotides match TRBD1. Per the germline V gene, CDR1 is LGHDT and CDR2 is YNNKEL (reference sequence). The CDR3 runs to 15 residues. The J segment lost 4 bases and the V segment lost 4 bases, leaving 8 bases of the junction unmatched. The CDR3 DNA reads TGTGCCAGCAGCCCGGGCCCCGGACAGGGCTATGGCTACACCTTC. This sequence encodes CASSPGPGQGYGYTF.

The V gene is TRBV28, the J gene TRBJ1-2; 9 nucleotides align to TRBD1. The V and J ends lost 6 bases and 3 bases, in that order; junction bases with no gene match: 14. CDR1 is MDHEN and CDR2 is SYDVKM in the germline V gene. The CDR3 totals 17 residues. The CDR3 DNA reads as TGTGCCAGCAGCTTAGATGCCGGGACAGGGAGATACTATGGCTACACCTTC. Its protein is CASSLDAGTGRYYGYTF.

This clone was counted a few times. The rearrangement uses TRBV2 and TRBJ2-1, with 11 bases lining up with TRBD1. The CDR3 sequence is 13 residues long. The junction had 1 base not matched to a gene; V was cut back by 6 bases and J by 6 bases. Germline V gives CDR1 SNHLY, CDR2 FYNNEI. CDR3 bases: TGTGCCAGCAGGGGACAGGGGGGCAATGAGCAGTTCTTC. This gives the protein CASRGQGGNEQFF.

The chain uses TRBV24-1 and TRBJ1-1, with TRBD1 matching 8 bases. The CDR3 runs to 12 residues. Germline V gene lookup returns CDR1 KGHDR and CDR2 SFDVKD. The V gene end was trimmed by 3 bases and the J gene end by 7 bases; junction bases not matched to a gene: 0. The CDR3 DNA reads TGTGCCACCAGTGATGGGACAGGTGAAGCTTTCTTT. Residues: CATSDGTGEAFF.

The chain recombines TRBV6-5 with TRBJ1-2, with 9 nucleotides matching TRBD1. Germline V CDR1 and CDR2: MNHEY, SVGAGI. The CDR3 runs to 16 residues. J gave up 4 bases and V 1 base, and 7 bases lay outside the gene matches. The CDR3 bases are TGTGCCAGCAGTTACTACGGGACAGGGATTACCTATGGCTACACCTTC. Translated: CASSYYGTGITYGYTF.

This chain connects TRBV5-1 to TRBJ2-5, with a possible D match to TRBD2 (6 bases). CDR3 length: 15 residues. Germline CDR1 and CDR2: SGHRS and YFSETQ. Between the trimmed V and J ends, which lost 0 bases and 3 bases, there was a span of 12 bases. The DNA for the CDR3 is TGCGCCAGCAGCTTGGAGGGACTTGAAAAAGAGACCCAGTACTTC. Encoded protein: CASSLEGLEKETQYF.

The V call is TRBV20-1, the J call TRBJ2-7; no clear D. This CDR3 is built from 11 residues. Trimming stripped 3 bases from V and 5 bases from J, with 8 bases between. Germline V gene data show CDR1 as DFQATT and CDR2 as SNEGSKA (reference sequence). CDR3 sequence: CSARYADEQYF. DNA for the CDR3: TGCAGTGCTAGGTATGCAGACGAGCAGTACTTC.

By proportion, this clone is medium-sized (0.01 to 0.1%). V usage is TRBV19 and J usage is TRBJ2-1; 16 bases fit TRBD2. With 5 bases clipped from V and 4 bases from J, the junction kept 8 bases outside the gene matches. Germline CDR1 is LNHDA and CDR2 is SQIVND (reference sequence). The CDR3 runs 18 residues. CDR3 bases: TGTGCCAGTAGTCCCGGGACTAGCGGGAGGGCCGGATACAATGAGCAGTTCTTC. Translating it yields CASSPGTSGRAGYNEQFF.

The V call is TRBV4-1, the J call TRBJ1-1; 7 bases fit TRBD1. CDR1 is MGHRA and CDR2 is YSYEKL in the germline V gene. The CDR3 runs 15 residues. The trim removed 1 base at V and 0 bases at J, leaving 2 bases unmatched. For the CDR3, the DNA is TGCGCCAGCAGCCAAGGACAGGGAATGAACACTGAAGCTTTCTTT. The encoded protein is CASSQGQGMNTEAFF.

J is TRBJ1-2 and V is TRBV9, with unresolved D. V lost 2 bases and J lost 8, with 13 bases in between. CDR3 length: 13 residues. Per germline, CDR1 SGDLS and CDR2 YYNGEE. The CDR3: CASSVPGQRGYTF. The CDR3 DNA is TGTGCCAGCAGCGTCCCGGGTCAACGGGGCTACACCTTC.

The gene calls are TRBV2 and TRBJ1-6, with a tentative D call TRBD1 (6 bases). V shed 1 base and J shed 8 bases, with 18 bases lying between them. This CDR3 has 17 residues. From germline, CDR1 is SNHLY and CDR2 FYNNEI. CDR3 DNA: TGTGCCAGCAGTGAAGTGGACAGTACCCTTTTTGATTCACCCCTCCACTTT. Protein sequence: CASSEVDSTLFDSPLHF.

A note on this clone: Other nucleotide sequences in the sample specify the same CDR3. CDR3 bases: TGTGCCAGCTCACCGACCTTAACAGGGGGCCGTGGCTACACCTTC. It translates to CASSPTLTGGRGYTF. The rearrangement links TRBV18 to TRBJ1-2; 9 bases align to TRBD1. The CDR3 contains 15 residues. V was pared by 3 bases and J by 7 bases, with 9 bases of the junction left unmatched. The germline CDR1 and CDR2 sequences are KGHSH and LQKENI.

CDR3 amino acids: CASSLQGNSEKLFF. The CDR3 DNA reads as TGTGCCAGCAGTTTACAGGGGAATAGTGAAAAACTGTTTTTT. This chain links TRBV6-6 with TRBJ1-4, with TRBD1 matching over 7 bases. V shed 4 bases and J 7 bases; nucleotides not matched to a gene: 6. This CDR3 has 14 amino acids. Germline V gives CDR1 MNHNY, CDR2 SVGAGI (reference sequence).